This T cell receptor (beta chain) is drawn from a study of OX40 agonist ivuxolimab in advanced cancers. TCRdb's copy holds only in-frame clones and misses some; the assay was immunoSEQ multiplex PCR. The data contain tens of thousands of clones, around nine tenths of them seen just once; the ten biggest clones take up roughly 4.9%. The V gene end was trimmed by 0 bases and the J gene end by 7 bases; junction bases not matched to a gene: 12. Germline assignment: CDR1 SGDLS and CDR2 YYNGEE. CDR3 length: 17 amino acids. The sample in question was CD4+ or CD8+ T cells sorted from blood, obtained in a trial of the OX40 agonist ivuxolimab. J is TRBJ2-1 and V is TRBV9, with TRBD2 matching 8 bases. The receptor was isolated from an adult with an advanced solid tumor such as melanoma, head and neck, liver or kidney cancer. This chain's CDR3 is CASSVEMGTGGENEQFF. The CDR3 DNA follows: TGTGCCAGCAGCGTAGAAATGGGGACGGGAGGGGAGAATGAGCAGTTCTTC.